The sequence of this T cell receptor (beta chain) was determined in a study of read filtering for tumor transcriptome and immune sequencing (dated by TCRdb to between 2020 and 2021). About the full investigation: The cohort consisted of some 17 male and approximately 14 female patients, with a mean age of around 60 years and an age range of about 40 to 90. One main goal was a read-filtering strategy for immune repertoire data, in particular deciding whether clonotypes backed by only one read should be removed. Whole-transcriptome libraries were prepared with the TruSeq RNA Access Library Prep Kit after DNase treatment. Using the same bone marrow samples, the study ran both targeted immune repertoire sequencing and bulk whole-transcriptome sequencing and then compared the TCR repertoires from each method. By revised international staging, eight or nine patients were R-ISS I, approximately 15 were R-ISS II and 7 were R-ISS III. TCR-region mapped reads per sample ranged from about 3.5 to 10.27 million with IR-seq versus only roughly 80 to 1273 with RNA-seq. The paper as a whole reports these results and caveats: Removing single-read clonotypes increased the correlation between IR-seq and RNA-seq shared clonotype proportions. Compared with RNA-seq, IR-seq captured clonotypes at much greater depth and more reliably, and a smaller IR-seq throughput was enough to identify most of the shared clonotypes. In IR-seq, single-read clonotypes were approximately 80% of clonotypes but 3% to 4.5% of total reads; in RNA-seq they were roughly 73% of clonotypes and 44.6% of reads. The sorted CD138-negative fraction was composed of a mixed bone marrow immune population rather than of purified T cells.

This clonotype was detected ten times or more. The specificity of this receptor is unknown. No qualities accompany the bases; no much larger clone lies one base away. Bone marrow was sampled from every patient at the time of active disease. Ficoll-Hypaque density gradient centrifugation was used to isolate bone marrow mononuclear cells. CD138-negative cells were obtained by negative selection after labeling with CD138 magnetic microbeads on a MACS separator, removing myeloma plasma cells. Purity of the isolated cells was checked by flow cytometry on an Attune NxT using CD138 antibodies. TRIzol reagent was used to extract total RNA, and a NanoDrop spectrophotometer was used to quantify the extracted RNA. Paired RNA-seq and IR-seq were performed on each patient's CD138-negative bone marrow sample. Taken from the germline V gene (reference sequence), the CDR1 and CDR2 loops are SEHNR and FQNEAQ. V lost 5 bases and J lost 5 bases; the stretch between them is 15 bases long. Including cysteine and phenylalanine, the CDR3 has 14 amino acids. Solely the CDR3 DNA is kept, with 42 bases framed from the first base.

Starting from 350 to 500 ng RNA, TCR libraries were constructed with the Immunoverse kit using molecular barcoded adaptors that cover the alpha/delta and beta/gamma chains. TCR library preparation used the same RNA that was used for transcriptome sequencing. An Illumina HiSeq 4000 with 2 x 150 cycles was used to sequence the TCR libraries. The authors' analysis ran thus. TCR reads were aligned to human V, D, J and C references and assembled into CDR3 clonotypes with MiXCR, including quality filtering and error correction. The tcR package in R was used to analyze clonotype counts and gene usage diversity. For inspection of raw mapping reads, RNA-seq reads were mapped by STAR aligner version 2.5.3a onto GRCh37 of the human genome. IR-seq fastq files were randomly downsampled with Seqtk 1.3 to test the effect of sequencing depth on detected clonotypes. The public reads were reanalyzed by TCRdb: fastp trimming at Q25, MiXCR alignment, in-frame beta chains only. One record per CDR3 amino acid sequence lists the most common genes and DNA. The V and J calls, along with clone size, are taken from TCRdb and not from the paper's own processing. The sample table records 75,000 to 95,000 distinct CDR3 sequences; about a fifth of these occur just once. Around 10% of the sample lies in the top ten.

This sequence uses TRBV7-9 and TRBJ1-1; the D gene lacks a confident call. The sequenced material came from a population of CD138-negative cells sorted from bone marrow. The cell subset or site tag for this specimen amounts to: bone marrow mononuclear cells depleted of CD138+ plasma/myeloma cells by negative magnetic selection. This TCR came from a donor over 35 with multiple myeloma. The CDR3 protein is CASSAGVVGTEAFF. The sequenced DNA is TGTGCCAGCAGCGCTGGGGTAGTCGGGACTGAAGCTTTCTTT.